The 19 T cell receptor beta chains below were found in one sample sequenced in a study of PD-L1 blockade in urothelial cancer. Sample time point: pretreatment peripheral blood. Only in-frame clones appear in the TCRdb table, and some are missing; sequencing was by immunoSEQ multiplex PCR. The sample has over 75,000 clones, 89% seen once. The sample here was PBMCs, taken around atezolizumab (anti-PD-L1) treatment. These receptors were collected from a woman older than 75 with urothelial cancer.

CDR3 loop: CASSLRGLAGGEETQYF. CDR3 DNA sequence: TGTGCCAGCAGCCTTCGGGGTCTTGCGGGCGGGGAAGAGACCCAGTACTTC. The V gene is TRBV7-6, the J gene TRBJ2-5; possible D gene TRBD2, 6 bases. Per germline, CDR1 SGHVS and CDR2 FNYEAQ. Trimming took 5 bases from V and 3 from J, leaving 22 bases between them. This CDR3 contains 17 residues.

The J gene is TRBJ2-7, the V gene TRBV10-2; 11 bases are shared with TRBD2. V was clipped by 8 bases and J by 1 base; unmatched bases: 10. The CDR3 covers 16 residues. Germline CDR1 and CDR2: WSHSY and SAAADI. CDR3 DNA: TGCGCCAGCGACGAGACCGGGACTAGCGGATCCTACGAGCAGTACTTC. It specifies CASDETGTSGSYEQYF.

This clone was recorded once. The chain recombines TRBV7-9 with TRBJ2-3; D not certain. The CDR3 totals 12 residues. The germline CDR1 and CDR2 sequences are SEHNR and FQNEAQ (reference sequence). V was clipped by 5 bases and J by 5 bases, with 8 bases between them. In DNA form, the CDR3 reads TGTGCCAGCAGCCGTGGGCTAGATACGCAGTATTTT. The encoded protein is CASSRGLDTQYF.

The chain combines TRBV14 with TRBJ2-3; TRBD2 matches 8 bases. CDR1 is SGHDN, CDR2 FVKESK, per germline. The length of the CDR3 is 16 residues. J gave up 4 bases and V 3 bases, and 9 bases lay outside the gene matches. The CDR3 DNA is TGTGCCAGCAGCCAGATGGGAGCGGGAGTTCCAGATACGCAGTATTTT. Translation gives CASSQMGAGVPDTQYF.

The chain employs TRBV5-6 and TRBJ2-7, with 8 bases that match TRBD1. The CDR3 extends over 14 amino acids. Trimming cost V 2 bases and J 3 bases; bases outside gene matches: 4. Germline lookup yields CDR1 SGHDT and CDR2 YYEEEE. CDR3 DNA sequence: TGTGCCAGCAGCTTCGGGACAGGCAACTACGAGCAGTACTTC. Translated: CASSFGTGNYEQYF.

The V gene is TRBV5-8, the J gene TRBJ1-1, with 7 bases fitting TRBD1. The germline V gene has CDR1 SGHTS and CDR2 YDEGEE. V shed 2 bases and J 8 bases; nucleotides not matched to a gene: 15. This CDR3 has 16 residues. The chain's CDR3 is CASSFRQGPLGVEAFF. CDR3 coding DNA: TGTGCCAGCAGCTTCCGACAGGGCCCGCTCGGCGTCGAAGCTTTCTTT.

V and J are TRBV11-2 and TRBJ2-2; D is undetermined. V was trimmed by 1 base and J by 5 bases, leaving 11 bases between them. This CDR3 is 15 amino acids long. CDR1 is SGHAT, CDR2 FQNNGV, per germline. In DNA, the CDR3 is TGTGCCAGCAGCTTAGTGAGAGGTTGGACCGGGGAGCTGTTTTTT. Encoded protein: CASSLVRGWTGELFF.

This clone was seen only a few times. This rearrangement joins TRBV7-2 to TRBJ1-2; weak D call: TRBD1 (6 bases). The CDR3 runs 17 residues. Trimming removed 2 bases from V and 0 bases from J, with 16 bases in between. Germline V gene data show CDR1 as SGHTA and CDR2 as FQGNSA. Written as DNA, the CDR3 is TGTGCCAGCAGCTTAATTGCAGGGGTAGGGGCTAACTATGGCTACACCTTC. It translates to CASSLIAGVGANYGYTF.

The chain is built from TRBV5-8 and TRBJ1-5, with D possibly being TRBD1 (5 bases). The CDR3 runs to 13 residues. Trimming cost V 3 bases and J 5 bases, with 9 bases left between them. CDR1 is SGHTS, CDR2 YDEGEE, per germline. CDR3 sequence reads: CASSSRVYQPQHF. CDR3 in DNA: TGTGCCAGCAGCTCCAGGGTTTATCAGCCCCAGCATTTT.

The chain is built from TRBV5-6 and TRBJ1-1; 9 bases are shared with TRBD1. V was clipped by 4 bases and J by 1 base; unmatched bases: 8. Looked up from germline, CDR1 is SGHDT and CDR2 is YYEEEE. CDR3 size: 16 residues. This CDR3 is CASSGTGGRGNTEAFF. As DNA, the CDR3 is TGTGCCAGCAGCGGAACAGGGGGCAGGGGGAACACTGAAGCTTTCTTT.

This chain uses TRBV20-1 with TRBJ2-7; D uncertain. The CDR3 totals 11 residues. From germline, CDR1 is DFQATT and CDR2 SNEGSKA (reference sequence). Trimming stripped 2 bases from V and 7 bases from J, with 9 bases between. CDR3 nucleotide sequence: TGCAGTGCTAGACCCCTCGGGGAGCAGTACTTC. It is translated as CSARPLGEQYF.

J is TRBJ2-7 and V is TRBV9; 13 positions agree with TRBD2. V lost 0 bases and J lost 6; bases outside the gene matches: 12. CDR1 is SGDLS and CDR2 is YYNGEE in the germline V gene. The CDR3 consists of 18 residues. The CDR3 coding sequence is TGTGCCAGCAGCGTAGGGACTAGCGGGAGACGGTTATCGGGCGAGCAGTACTTC. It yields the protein CASSVGTSGRRLSGEQYF.

The CDR3 sequence is CATSGGGAFEAFF. DNA for the CDR3: TGTGCCACCAGCGGTGGGGGGGCCTTTGAAGCTTTCTTT. This chain connects TRBV15 to TRBJ1-1; D is possibly TRBD1 (6 bases). The CDR3 is 13 amino acids. Germline lookup yields CDR1 LNHNV and CDR2 YYDKDF (reference sequence). V was shortened by 5 bases and J by 7 bases, with 14 bases between the two germline ends.

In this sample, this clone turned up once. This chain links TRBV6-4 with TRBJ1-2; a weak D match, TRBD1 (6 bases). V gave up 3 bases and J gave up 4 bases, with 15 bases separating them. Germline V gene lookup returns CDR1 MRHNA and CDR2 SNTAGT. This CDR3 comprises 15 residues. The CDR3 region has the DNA TGTGCCAGCAGTGAGCAGGGGCCGAACCTCTATGGCTACACCTTC. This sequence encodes CASSEQGPNLYGYTF.

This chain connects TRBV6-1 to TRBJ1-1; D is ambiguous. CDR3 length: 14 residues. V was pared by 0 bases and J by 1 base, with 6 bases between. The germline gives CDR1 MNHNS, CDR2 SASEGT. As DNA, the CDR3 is TGTGCCAGCAGTGAAGCGTCCTCGAACACTGAAGCTTTCTTT. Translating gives CASSEASSNTEAFF.

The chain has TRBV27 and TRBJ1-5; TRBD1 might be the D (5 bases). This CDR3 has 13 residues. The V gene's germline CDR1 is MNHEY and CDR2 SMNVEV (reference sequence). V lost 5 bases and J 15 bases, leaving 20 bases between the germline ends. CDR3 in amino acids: CASSPDGGELLHF. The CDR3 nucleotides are TGTGCCAGCAGTCCCGATGGAGGGGAACTTTTGCATTTT.

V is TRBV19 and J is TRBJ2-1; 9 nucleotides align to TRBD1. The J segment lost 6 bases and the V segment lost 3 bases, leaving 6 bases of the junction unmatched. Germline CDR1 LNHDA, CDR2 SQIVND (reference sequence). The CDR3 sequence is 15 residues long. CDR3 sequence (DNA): TGTGCCAGTAGTATCCGGGACAGGGTAGGCAATGAGCAGTTCTTC. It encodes CASSIRDRVGNEQFF.

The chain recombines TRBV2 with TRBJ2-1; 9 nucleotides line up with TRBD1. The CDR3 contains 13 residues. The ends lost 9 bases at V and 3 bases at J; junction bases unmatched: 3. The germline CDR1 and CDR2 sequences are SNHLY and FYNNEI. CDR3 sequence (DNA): TGTGCCAGTTCGGGACAGGGCTACAATGAGCAGTTCTTC. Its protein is CASSGQGYNEQFF.

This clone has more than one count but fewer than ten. The CDR3 nucleotides read TGCGCCAGCAGCCAAGATAGACTAGCGGGAACGAATGAGCAGTTCTTC. The encoded protein is CASSQDRLAGTNEQFF. V is TRBV4-1 and J is TRBJ2-1; 11 bases map to TRBD2. The CDR3 is 16 amino acids. Germline V gives CDR1 MGHRA, CDR2 YSYEKL. The V and J ends lost 0 bases and 7 bases, in that order; junction bases with no gene match: 5.